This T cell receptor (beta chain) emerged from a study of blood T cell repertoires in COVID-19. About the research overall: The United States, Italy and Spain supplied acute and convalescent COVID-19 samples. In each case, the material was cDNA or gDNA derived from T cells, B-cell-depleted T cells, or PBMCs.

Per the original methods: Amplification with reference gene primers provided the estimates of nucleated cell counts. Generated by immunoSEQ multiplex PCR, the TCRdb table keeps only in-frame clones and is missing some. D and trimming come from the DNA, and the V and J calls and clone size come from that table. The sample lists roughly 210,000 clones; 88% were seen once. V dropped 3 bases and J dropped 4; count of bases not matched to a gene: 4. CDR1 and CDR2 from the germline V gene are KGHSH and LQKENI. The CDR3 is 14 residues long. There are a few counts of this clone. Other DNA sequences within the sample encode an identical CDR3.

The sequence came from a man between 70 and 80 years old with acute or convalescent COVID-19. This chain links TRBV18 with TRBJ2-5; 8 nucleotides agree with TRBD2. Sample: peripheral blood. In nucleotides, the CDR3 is TGTGCCAGCTCACCCGGGACTAGGGGAGAGACCCAGTACTTC. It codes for CASSPGTRGETQYF. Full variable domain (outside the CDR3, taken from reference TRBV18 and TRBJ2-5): NAGVMQNPRHLVRRRGQEARLRCSPMKGHSHVYWYRQLPEEGLKFMVYLQKENIIDESGMPKERFSAEFPKEGPSILRIQQVVRGDSAAYFCASSPGTRGETQYFGPGTRLLVL.